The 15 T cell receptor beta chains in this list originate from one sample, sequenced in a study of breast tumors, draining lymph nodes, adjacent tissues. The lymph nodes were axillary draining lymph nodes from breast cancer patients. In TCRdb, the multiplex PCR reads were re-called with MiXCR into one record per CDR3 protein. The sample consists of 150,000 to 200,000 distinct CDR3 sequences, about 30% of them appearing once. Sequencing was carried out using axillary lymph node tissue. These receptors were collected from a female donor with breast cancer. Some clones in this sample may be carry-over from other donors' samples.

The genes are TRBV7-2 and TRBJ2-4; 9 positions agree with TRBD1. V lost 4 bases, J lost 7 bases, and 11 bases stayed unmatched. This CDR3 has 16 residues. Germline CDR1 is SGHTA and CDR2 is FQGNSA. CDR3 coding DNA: TGTGCCAGCAGCTCCTTAGGGGAGGGGACAGGGAACATTCAGTACTTC. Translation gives CASSSLGEGTGNIQYF.

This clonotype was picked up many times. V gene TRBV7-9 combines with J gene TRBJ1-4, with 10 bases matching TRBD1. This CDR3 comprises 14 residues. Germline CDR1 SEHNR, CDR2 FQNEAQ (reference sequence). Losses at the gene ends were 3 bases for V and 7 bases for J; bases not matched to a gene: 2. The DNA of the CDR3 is TGTGCCAGCAGCTTGACAGGGGGCGTTGAAAAACTGTTTTTT. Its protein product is CASSLTGGVEKLFF.

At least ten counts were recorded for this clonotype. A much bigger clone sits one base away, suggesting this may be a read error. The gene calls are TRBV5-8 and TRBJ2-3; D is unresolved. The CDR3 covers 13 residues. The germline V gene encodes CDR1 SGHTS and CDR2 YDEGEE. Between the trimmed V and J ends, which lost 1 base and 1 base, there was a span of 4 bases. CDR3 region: CASSLQGTDTQYF. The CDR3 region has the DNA TGTGCCAGCAGCTTGCAAGGCACAGATACGCAGTATTTT.

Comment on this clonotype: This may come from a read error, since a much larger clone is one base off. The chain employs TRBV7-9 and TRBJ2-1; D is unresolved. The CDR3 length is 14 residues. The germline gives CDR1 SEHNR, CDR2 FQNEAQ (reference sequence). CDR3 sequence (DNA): TGTGCCAGCAGCCGGTATACCTCCTACAATGGGCAGTTCTTC. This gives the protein CASSRYTSYNGQFF.

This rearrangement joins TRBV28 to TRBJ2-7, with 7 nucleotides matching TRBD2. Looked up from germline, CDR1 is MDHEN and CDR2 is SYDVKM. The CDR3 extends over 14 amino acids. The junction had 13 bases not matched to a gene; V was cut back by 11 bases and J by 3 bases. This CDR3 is CASIGGGRIYEQYF. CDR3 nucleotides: TGTGCCTCGATTGGCGGGGGACGTATCTACGAGCAGTACTTC.

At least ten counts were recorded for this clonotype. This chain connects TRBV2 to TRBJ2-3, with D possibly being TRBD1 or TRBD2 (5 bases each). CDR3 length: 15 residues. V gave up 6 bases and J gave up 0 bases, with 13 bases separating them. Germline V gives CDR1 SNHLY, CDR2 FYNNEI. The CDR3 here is CASRRGRVSTDTQYF. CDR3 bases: TGTGCCAGCAGGAGGGGCAGGGTGAGCACAGATACGCAGTATTTT.

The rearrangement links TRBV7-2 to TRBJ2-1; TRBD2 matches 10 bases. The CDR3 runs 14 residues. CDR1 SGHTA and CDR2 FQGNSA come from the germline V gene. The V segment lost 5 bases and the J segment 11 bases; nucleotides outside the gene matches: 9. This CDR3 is CASSRDLAGDKQFF. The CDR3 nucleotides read TGTGCCAGCAGCCGGGACCTAGCGGGGGATAAGCAGTTCTTC.

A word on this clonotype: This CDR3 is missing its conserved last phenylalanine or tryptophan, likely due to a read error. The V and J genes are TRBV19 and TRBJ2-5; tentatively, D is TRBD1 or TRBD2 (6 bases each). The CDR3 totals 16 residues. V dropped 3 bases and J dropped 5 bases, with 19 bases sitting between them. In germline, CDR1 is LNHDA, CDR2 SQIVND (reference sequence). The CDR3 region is CASSIVGGTAGETQYS. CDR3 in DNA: TGTGCCAGTAGTATTGTCGGGGGCACGGCCGGGGAGACCCAGTACTCC.

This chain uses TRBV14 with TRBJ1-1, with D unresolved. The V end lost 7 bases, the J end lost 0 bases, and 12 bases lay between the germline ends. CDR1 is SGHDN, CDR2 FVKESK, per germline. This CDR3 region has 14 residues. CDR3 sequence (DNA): TGTGCCAGCACCAAACGGGGTTTGAACACTGAAGCTTTCTTT. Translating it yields CASTKRGLNTEAFF.

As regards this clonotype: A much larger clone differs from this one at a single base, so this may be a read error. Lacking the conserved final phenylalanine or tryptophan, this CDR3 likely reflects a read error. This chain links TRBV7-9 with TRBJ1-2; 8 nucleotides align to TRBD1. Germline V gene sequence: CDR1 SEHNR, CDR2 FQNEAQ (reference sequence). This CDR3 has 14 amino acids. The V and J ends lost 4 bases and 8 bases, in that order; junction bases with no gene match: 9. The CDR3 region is CASSSEPNRGGYTL. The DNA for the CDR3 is TGTGCCAGCAGCTCCGAACCAAACAGGGGGGGCTACACCCTC.

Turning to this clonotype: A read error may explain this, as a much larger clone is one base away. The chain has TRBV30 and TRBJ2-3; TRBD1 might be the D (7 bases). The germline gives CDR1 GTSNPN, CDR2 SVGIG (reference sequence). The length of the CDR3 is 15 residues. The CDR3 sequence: CAWSGLGGGLDTRYF. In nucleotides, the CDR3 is TGTGCCTGGAGTGGTCTCGGAGGGGGCCTAGATACGCGGTATTTT.

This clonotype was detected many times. DNA for the CDR3: TGTGCCAGCAGCCAAGATCGAGGGCAGGGAGGTAGAAACACCATATATTTT. This encodes CASSQDRGQGGRNTIYF. This chain links TRBV3-1 with TRBJ1-3; TRBD1 is a possible D gene (5 bases). Germline lookup yields CDR1 LGHDT and CDR2 YNNKEL (reference sequence). Trimming removed 0 bases from V and 5 bases from J, with 17 bases in between. CDR3 length: 17 residues.

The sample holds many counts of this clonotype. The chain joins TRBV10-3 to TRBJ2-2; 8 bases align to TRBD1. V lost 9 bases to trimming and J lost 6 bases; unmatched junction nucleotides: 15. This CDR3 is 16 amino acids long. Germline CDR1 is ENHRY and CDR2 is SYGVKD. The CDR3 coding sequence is TGTGCCATTCGACAAGAAGGGACAGGCTTATCCGGGGAGCTGTTTTTT. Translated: CAIRQEGTGLSGELFF.

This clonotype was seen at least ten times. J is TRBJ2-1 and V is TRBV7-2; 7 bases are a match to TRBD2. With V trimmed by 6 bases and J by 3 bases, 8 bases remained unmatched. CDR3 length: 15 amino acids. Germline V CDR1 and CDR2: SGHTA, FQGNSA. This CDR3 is CASRAREALYNEQFF. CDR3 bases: TGTGCCAGCAGAGCCCGGGAGGCACTCTACAATGAGCAGTTCTTC.

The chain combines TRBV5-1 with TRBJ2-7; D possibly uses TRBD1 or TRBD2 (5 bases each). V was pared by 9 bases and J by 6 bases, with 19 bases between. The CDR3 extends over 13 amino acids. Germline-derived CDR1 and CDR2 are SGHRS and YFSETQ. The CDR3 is CATVWDLNSEQYF. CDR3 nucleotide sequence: TGCGCCACCGTTTGGGACCTTAATAGCGAGCAGTACTTC.